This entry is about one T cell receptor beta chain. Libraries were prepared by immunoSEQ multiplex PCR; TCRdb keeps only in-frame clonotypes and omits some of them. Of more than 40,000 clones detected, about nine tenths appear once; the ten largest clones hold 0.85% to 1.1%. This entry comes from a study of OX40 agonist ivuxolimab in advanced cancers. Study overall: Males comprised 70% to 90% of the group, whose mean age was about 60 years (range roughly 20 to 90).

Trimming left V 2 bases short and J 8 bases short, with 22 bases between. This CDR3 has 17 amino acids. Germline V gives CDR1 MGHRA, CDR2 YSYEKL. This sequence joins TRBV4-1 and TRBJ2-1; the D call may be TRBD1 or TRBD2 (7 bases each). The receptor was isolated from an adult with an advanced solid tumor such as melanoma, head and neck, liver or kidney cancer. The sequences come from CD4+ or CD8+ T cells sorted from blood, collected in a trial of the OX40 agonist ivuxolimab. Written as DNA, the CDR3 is TGCGCCAGCAGCCAACCCATTCGGGGAGGGGGCCAGGATGAGCAGTTCTTC. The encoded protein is CASSQPIRGGGQDEQFF.